The entry that follows covers one TCR beta chain sequence. Its antigen is unknown. Measured with immunoSEQ multiplex PCR; TCRdb has only the in-frame clones, and not every one. The sample holds over 1,500 clones; around 85% are singletons and the top ten take 6.5% to 8%. The CDR3 has 15 residues. V was clipped by 5 bases and J by 5 bases; unmatched bases: 9. Germline V gene sequence: CDR1 SEHNR, CDR2 FQNEAQ (reference sequence). The data were obtained in a study of tissue T cells after allogeneic stem cell transplantation. At the level of the study: Tissue samples with histologically apparent lymphocytes on H&E review were prioritized for sequencing.

Adult allogeneic hematopoietic cell transplant recipients with steroid-refractory graft-versus-host disease were prospectively enrolled for research autopsy. Every graft-versus-host disease patient had gastrointestinal disease and got several lines of graft-versus-host disease therapy. General study results and limits: Only a limited share of tissue TCRs appeared in blood or spleen.

This sample comprised liver tissue, obtained at autopsy. This chain uses TRBV7-9 with TRBJ1-2, with TRBD1 identical over 9 bases. This receptor was identified in a male patient at least 60 years old with steroid-refractory graft-versus-host disease after an allogeneic stem cell transplant. Some T cells may be supplied by the graft donor. CDR3 region: CASSRDTGGAYGYTF. CDR3 DNA sequence: TGTGCCAGCAGCCGTGATACAGGGGGCGCGTATGGCTACACCTTC.